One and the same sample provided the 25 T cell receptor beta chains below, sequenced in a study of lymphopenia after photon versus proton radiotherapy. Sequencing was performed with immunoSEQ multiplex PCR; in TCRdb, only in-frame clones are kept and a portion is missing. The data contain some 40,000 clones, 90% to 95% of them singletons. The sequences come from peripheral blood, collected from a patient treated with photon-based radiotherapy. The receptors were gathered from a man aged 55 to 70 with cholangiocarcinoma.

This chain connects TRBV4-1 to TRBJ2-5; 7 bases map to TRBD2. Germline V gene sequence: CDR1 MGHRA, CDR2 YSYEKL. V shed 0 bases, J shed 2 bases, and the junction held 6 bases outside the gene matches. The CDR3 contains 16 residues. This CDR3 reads CASSQDWGGVQETQYF. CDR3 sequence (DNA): TGCGCCAGCAGCCAAGACTGGGGGGGAGTTCAAGAGACCCAGTACTTC.

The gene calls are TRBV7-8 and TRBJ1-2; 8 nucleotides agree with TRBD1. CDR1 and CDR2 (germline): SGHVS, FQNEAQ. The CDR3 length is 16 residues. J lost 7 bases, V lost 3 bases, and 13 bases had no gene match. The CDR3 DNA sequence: TGTGCCAGCAGCTTCATGCCAGGTGGACAGGGACTTGGCTACACCTTC. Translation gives CASSFMPGGQGLGYTF.

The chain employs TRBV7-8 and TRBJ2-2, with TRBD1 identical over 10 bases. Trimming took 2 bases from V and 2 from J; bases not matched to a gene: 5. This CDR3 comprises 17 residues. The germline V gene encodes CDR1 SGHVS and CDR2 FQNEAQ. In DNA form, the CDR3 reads TGTGCCAGCAGCTTAACGGGACAGGGGCTTAACACCGGGGAGCTGTTTTTT. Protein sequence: CASSLTGQGLNTGELFF. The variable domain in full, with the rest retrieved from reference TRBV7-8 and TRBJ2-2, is GAGVSQSPRYKVAKRGQDVALRCDPISGHVSLFWYQQALGQGPEFLTYFQNEAQLDKSGLPSDRFFAERPEGSVSTLKIQRTQQEDSAVYLCASSLTGQGLNTGELFFGEGSRLTVL.

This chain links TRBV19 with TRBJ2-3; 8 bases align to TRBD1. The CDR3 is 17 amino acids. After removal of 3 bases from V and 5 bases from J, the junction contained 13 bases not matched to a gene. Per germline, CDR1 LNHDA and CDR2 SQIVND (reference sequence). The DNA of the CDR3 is TGTGCCAGTAGTATTGACGGCAGGGGGCGACATGGAGATACGCAGTATTTT. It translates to CASSIDGRGRHGDTQYF.

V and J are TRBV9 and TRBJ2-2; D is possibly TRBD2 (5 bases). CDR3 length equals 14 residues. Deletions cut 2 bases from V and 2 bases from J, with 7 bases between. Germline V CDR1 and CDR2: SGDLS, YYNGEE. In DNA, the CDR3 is TGTGCCAGCAGCGTGAGCGGTAACACCGGGGAGCTGTTTTTT. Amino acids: CASSVSGNTGELFF.

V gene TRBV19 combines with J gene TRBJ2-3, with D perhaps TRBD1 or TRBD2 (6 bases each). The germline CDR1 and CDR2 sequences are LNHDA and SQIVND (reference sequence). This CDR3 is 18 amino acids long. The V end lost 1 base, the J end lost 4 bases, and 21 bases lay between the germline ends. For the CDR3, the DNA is TGTGCCAGTAGTATAGTTGGGGTCGGGGGCCTAGTCCCAGATACGCAGTATTTT. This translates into CASSIVGVGGLVPDTQYF.

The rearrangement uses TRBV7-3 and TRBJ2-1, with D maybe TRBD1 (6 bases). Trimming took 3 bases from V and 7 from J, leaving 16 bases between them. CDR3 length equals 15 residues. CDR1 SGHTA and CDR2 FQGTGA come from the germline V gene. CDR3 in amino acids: CASSFLPTGVNEQFF. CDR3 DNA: TGTGCCAGCAGCTTTCTCCCGACAGGAGTTAATGAGCAGTTCTTC. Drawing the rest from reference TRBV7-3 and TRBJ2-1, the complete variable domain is GAGVSQTPSNKVTEKGKYVELRCDPISGHTALYWYRQSLGQGPEFLIYFQGTGAADDSGLPNDRFFAVRPEGSVSTLKIQRTERGDSAVYLCASSFLPTGVNEQFFGPGTRLTVL.

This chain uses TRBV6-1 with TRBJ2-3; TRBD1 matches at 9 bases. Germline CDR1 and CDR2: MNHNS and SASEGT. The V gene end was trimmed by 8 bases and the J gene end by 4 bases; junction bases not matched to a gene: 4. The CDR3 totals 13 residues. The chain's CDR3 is CASRDRVADTQYF. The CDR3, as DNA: TGTGCCAGCCGGGACAGGGTGGCAGATACGCAGTATTTT.

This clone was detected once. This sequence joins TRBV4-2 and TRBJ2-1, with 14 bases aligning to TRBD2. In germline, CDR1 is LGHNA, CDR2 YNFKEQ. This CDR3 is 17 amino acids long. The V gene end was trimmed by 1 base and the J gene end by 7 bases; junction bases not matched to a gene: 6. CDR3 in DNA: TGTGCCAGCAGCCAAGTTTACGGGACTAGCGGGAGAAATGAGCAGTTCTTC. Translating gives CASSQVYGTSGRNEQFF.

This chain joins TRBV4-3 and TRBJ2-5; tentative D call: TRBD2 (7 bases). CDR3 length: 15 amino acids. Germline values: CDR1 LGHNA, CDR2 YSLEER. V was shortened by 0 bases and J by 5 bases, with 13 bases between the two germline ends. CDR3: CASSQEQGGEETQYF. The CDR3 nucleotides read TGCGCCAGCAGCCAAGAACAGGGAGGGGAGGAGACCCAGTACTTC.

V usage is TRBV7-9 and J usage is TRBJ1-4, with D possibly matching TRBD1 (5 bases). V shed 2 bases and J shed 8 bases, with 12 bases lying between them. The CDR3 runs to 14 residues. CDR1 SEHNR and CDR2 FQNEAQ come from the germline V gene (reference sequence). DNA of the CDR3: TGTGCCAGCAGCTTATGGCAGGGTAACGAAAAACTGTTTTTT. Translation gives CASSLWQGNEKLFF.

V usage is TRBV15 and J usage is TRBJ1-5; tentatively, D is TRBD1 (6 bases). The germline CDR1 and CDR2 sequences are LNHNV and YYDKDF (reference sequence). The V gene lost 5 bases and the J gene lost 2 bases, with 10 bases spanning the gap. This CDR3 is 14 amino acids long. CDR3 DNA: TGTGCCACCAGCCCTCCAGGGGGCAATCAGCCCCAGCATTTT. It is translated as CATSPPGGNQPQHF. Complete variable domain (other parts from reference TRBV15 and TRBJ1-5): DAMVIQNPRYQVTQFGKPVTLSCSQTLNHNVMYWYQQKSSQAPKLLFHYYDKDFNNEADTPDNFQSRRPNTSFCFLDIRSPGLGDTAMYLCATSPPGGNQPQHFGDGTRLSIL.

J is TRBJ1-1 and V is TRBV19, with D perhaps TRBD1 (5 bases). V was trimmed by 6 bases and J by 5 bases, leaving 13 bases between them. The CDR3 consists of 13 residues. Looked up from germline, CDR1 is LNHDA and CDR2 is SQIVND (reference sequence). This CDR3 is CASRAQGGTEAFF. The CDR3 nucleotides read TGTGCCAGTAGGGCGCAGGGAGGGACTGAAGCTTTCTTT.

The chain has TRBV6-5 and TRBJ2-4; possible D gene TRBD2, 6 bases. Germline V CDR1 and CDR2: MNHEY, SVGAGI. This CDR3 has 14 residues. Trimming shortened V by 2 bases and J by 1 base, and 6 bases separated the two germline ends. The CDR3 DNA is TGTGCCAGCAGTTACGGGAGGGCCAAAAACATTCAGTACTTC. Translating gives CASSYGRAKNIQYF.

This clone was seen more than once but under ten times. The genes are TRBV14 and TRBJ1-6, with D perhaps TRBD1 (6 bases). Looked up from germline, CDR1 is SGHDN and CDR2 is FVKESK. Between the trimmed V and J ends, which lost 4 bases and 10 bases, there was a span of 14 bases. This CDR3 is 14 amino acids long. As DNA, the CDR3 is TGTGCCAGCAGCCTCCGGGACATCGGATCACCCCTCCACTTT. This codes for CASSLRDIGSPLHF. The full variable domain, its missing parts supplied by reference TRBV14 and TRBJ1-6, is EAGVTQFPSHSVIEKGQTVTLRCDPISGHDNLYWYRRVMGKEIKFLLHFVKESKQDESGMPNNRFLAERTGGTYSTLKVQPAELEDSGVYFCASSLRDIGSPLHFGNGTRLTVT.

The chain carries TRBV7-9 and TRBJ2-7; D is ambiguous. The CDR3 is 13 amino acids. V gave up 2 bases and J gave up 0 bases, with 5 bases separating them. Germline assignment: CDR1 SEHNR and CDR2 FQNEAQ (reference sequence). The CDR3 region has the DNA TGTGCCAGCAGCTTACCCCGCTCCTACGAGCAGTACTTC. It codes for CASSLPRSYEQYF.

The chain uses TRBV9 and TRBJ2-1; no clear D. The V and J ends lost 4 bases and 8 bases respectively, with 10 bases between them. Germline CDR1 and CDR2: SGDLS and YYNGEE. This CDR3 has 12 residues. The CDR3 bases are TGTGCCAGCAGCCGACGTAACGATGAGCAGTTCTTC. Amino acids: CASSRRNDEQFF.

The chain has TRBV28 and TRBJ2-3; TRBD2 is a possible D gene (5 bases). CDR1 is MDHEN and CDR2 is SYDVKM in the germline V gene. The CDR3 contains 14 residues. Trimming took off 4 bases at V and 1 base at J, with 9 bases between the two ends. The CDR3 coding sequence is TGTGCCAGCAGTTCCGGGAAGGGCACAGATACGCAGTATTTT. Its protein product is CASSSGKGTDTQYF.

The CDR3 sequence is CASSVWGLAGGQTVWNEQFF. The DNA of the CDR3 is TGTGCCAGTAGTGTATGGGGACTAGCGGGAGGGCAGACCGTGTGGAATGAGCAGTTCTTC. The V and J genes are TRBV19 and TRBJ2-1; 16 bases line up with TRBD2. V was clipped by 5 bases and J by 7 bases; unmatched bases: 17. There are 20 residues in the CDR3. Germline values: CDR1 LNHDA, CDR2 SQIVND (reference sequence). Drawing the rest from reference TRBV19 and TRBJ2-1, the complete variable domain is DGGITQSPKYLFRKEGQNVTLSCEQNLNHDAMYWYRQDPGQGLRLIYYSQIVNDFQKGDIAEGYSVSREKKESFPLTVTSAQKNPTAFYLCASSVWGLAGGQTVWNEQFFGPGTRLTVL.

CDR3 residues: CASSIWGRDTEAFF. CDR3 DNA sequence: TGTGCCAGTAGTATATGGGGTAGAGACACTGAAGCTTTCTTT. The rearrangement uses TRBV19 and TRBJ1-1, with unresolved D. From germline, CDR1 is LNHDA and CDR2 SQIVND (reference sequence). The CDR3 totals 14 residues. Trimming stripped 2 bases from V and 3 bases from J, with 10 bases between.

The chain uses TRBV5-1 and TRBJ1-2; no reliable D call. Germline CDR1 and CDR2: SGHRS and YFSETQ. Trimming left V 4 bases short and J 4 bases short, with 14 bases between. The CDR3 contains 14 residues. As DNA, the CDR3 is TGCGCCAGCAGCGGCCTGGTGGCGGGCTATGGCTACACCTTC. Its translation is CASSGLVAGYGYTF. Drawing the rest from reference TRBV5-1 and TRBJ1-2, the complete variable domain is KAGVTQTPRYLIKTRGQQVTLSCSPISGHRSVSWYQQTPGQGLQFLFEYFSETQRNKGNFPGRFSGRQFSNSRSEMNVSTLELGDSALYLCASSGLVAGYGYTFGSGTRLTVV.

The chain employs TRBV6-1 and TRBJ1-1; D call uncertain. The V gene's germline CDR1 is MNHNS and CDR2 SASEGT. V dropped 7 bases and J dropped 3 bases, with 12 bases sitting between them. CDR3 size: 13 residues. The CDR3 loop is CASTWGGDTEAFF. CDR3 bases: TGTGCCAGCACTTGGGGAGGAGACACTGAAGCTTTCTTT.

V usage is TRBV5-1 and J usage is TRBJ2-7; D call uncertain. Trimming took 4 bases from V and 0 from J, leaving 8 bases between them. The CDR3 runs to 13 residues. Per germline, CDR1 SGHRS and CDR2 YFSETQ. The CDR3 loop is CASSPPSSYEQYF. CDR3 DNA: TGCGCCAGCAGCCCGCCTAGCTCCTACGAGCAGTACTTC.

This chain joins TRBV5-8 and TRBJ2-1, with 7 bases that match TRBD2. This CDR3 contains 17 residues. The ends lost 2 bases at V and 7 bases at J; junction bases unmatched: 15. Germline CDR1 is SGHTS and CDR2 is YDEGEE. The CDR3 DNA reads TGTGCCAGCAGCTTTTCGCTCTTTAGGCGGGGGAGGAATGAGCAGTTCTTC. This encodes CASSFSLFRRGRNEQFF.

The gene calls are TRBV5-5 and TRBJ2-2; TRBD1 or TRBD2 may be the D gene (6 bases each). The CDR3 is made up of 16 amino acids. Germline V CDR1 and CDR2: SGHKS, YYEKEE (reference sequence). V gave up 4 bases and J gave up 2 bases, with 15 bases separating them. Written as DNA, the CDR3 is TGTGCCAGCAGCCCCGTCGGGGGCCGAAACACCGGGGAGCTGTTTTTT. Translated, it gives CASSPVGGRNTGELFF.